What follows are 16 T cell receptor beta chains derived from one specimen sequenced in a study of T cell responses to AZD1222 COVID-19 vaccine. This table comes from immunoSEQ multiplex PCR, and its TCRdb copy is limited to in-frame clones, with some not included. This sample carries 90,000 to 120,000 clones, approximately 96% of them seen once, and the ten largest clones take 2% to 2.5%. The source was peripheral blood, collected on day 0 of AZD1222 vaccination. The receptor set was obtained from an adult in good health.

The chain joins TRBV5-1 to TRBJ1-2, with D perhaps TRBD1 (5 bases). The CDR3 has 14 amino acids. V was cut by 0 bases and J by 6 bases, with 12 bases left in between. The germline gives CDR1 SGHRS, CDR2 YFSETQ. CDR3 in amino acids: CASSLVWEGDGYTF. The CDR3 DNA sequence: TGCGCCAGCAGCTTGGTGTGGGAAGGGGATGGCTACACCTTC. The full variable domain, completed using reference TRBV5-1 and TRBJ1-2, is KAGVTQTPRYLIKTRGQQVTLSCSPISGHRSVSWYQQTPGQGLQFLFEYFSETQRNKGNFPGRFSGRQFSNSRSEMNVSTLELGDSALYLCASSLVWEGDGYTFGSGTRLTVV.

This chain joins TRBV3-1 (or the pseudogene TRBV3-2) and TRBJ1-2, with D unclear. V was clipped by 5 bases and J by 5 bases, with 15 bases between them. The CDR3 spans 14 residues. From germline, CDR1 is LGHDT and CDR2 YNNKEL (reference sequence). The DNA of the CDR3 is TGTGCCAGCAGCTGGGGAGAGGGATTTTATGGCTACACCTTC. Translation: CASSWGEGFYGYTF.

The CDR3 DNA is TGTGCCAGCAGCCATTACTCAACAGGGTCCGGGGAGACCCAGTACTTC. Its protein product is CASSHYSTGSGETQYF. This chain uses TRBV7-9 with TRBJ2-5, with D tentatively TRBD1 (6 bases). The CDR3 is 16 amino acids. Germline lookup yields CDR1 SEHNR and CDR2 FQNEAQ (reference sequence). V lost 5 bases and J lost 5, with 21 bases in between. Drawing the rest from reference TRBV7-9 and TRBJ2-5, the complete variable domain is DTGVSQNPRHKITKRGQNVTFRCDPISEHNRLYWYRQTLGQGPEFLTYFQNEAQLEKSRLLSDRFSAERPKGSFSTLEIQRTEQGDSAMYLCASSHYSTGSGETQYFGPGTRLLVL.

This clone was detected once. The genes are TRBV19 and TRBJ1-2; D perhaps matches TRBD1 (5 bases). The germline CDR1 and CDR2 sequences are LNHDA and SQIVND (reference sequence). This CDR3 spans 12 amino acids. V was shortened by 4 bases and J by 4 bases, with 7 bases between the two germline ends. CDR3 nucleotides: TGTGCCAGTAGTACCGGGACCTATGGCTACACCTTC. Amino acids: CASSTGTYGYTF.

This chain links TRBV23-1 with TRBJ1-6, with 7 nucleotides matching TRBD1. TRBV23-1 is designated an ORF whose function remains uncertain. The CDR3 is made up of 16 amino acids. With V trimmed by 9 bases and J by 8 bases, 16 bases remained unmatched. The CDR3 sequence: CASRHPSGGGDSPLHF. The CDR3 DNA follows: TGCGCCAGTAGACACCCTTCCGGAGGGGGCGATTCACCCCTCCACTTT.

The V call is TRBV27, the J call TRBJ2-7; the D gene is possibly TRBD2 (7 bases). V lost 7 bases, J lost 3 bases, and 19 bases lay in between. This CDR3 spans 15 amino acids. In germline, CDR1 is MNHEY, CDR2 SMNVEV (reference sequence). The CDR3 protein is CASTLSGGGLYEQYF. The DNA of the CDR3 is TGTGCCAGCACTCTCTCTGGGGGGGGGCTCTACGAGCAGTACTTC.

V gene TRBV29-1 combines with J gene TRBJ2-3; D is perhaps TRBD2 (5 bases). The CDR3 is made up of 10 amino acids. Deletions cut 7 bases from V and 7 bases from J, with 9 bases between. The germline gives CDR1 SQVTM, CDR2 ANQGSEA. The CDR3 sequence is CSAWEYTQYF. The CDR3, as DNA: TGCAGCGCCTGGGAGTATACGCAGTATTTT.

The chain combines TRBV5-1 with TRBJ1-1, with 8 bases aligning to TRBD1. Trimming took 1 base from V and 2 from J; bases not matched to a gene: 7. Germline CDR1 reads SGHRS; CDR2 reads YFSETQ. The CDR3 runs to 16 residues. CDR3 residues: CASSLRRQGRNTEAFF. The CDR3 coding sequence is TGCGCCAGCAGCTTGCGACGACAGGGGCGCAACACTGAAGCTTTCTTT.

As DNA, the CDR3 is TGTGCCAGTAGCGAATACCTTGGGTATGGCTACACCTTC. Encoded protein: CASSEYLGYGYTF. J is TRBJ1-2 and V is TRBV19, with no clear D. V lost 6 bases to trimming and J lost 5 bases, with 13 bases between them. Germline CDR1 reads LNHDA; CDR2 reads SQIVND (reference sequence). CDR3 size: 13 residues.

V is TRBV6-2 or TRBV6-3 and J is TRBJ1-5, with D unresolved. The V end was cut by 7 bases, the J end by 1 base, with 11 bases between. The length of the CDR3 is 14 residues. Looked up from germline, CDR1 is MNHEY and CDR2 is SVGEGT. The CDR3, as DNA: TGTGCCAGCACCTACTCTGGAAGCAATCAGCCCCAGCATTTT. Encoded protein: CASTYSGSNQPQHF.

V gene TRBV28 combines with J gene TRBJ1-5; D not certain. Germline lookup yields CDR1 MDHEN and CDR2 SYDVKM. V dropped 3 bases and J dropped 5 bases, with 17 bases sitting between them. The CDR3 is made up of 16 amino acids. The CDR3 nucleotides read TGTGCCAGCAGTTTTCCGCCCGGGCAGTCGGATCAGCCCCAGCATTTT. Translated, it gives CASSFPPGQSDQPQHF.

The chain carries TRBV7-9 and TRBJ1-5; D is perhaps TRBD1 (5 bases). The ends were cut back, 0 bases at V and 3 bases at J, with 6 bases in the middle. Looked up from germline, CDR1 is SEHNR and CDR2 is FQNEAQ (reference sequence). The CDR3 length is 14 residues. The CDR3 sequence is CASSLATVNQPQHF. The CDR3 DNA sequence: TGTGCCAGCAGCTTAGCGACAGTCAATCAGCCCCAGCATTTT.

J is TRBJ2-7 and V is TRBV9; tentative D call: TRBD2 (5 bases). This CDR3 spans 14 amino acids. The germline V gene has CDR1 SGDLS and CDR2 YYNGEE. Trimming took 0 bases from V and 4 from J, leaving 11 bases between them. In nucleotides, the CDR3 is TGTGCCAGCAGCGTAGGAGGGTTCGGGTACGAGCAGTACTTC. It encodes CASSVGGFGYEQYF.

This clone appeared a single time. The CDR3 here is CASSLASGVGGTEAFF. As DNA, the CDR3 is TGTGCCAGCAGCTTAGCTTCCGGGGTTGGAGGCACTGAAGCTTTCTTT. V and J are TRBV7-9 and TRBJ1-1; D gene uncertain. The CDR3 is 16 residues long. V was pared by 0 bases and J by 4 bases, with 15 bases between. Germline V gene sequence: CDR1 SEHNR, CDR2 FQNEAQ (reference sequence).

The rearrangement links TRBV18 to TRBJ1-1; D may be TRBD1 (5 bases). The CDR3 is made up of 13 amino acids. V was trimmed by 8 bases and J by 6 bases, leaving 16 bases between them. The germline V gene has CDR1 KGHSH and CDR2 LQKENI. Here the CDR3 DNA reads TGTGCCAGCCAACAGGATGTGGGCGCTGAAGCTTTCTTT. Translating gives CASQQDVGAEAFF.

This sequence joins TRBV7-3 and TRBJ1-1; D is perhaps TRBD1 (6 bases). This CDR3 has 13 residues. V gave up 3 bases and J gave up 6 bases, with 11 bases separating them. CDR1 and CDR2 from the germline V gene are SGHTA and FQGTGA. Here the CDR3 reads CASSFQTGSEAFF. The CDR3 DNA sequence: TGTGCCAGCAGCTTTCAAACAGGGTCTGAAGCTTTCTTT.